This is a list of T cell receptor beta chains from one sample in a study of blood T cell repertoires in COVID-19. The data were produced by immunoSEQ multiplex PCR, yet TCRdb's version contains in-frame clones alone and is incomplete. The data contain 150,000 to 200,000 clones, about 86% of them singletons. Sequencing was carried out using peripheral blood. The receptor set was obtained from a woman in her sixties or seventies with COVID-19, enrolled during active disease. CDR3s leave out the opening cysteine and the closing phenylalanine or tryptophan.

J | V | CDR3
TRBJ2-7 | TRBV25-1 | ASSEYGAVSYEQY
TRBJ2-1 | TRBV7-2 | ASSSPDKRNEQF
TRBJ1-1 | TRBV30 | AWSAADRPNTEAF
TRBJ2-5 | TRBV19 | ASSLPGGSGRPQGTQY
TRBJ2-2 | TRBV7-9 | ASSLVQGNTGELF
TRBJ1-5 | TRBV4-3 | ASSQAGQSNQPQH
TRBJ2-7 | TRBV5-4 | AFKAGNNYEQY
TRBJ1-1 | TRBV6-5 | ASSWTVNTEAF
TRBJ1-2 | TRBV3-1/TRBV3-2 | ASSQGEGDYGYT
TRBJ1-3 | TRBV7-2 | ASSWDRVVGNTIY
TRBJ2-5 | TRBV10-3 | AISGEGTGKTQY
TRBJ1-2 | TRBV7-2 | ASSSQGSYGYT
TRBJ1-2 | TRBV19 | ASSIPVKGAANYGYT
TRBJ1-5 | TRBV6-5 | ASRRANQPQH
TRBJ2-5 | TRBV12-3/TRBV12-4 | ASSRRGLETQY
TRBJ2-3 | TRBV19 | AVDGGQRPDTQY
TRBJ1-5 | TRBV18 | ASSPLRGQPQH
TRBJ1-1 | TRBV7-2 | ASSLSGNTEAF
TRBJ2-5 | TRBV28 | ASSGRLQETQY
TRBJ1-1 | TRBV5-1 | ASSSLRVNTEAF
TRBJ2-3 | TRBV27 | ASSLPAGVGTDTQY
TRBJ1-5 | TRBV28 | ASSPPTLADSNQPQH
TRBJ2-2 | TRBV7-2 | ASKRLDYTGELF